This T cell receptor beta chain was retrieved from a study of shared clonotypes between healthy human individuals. CDR3 length equals 17 residues. Unmatched junction bases numbered 23, after V lost 11 bases and J lost 5 bases. Germline V gene sequence: CDR1 LNHNV, CDR2 YYDKDF (reference sequence). All participating donors were Caucasian adults from Nashville, Tennessee. Sequencing was at deep level. Profiled with immunoSEQ multiplex PCR; TCRdb holds only in-frame clones, not every one. The data show about 490,000 clones, with 76% seen just once and over 10% held by the top ten. Input material: PBMCs. The TCR sequence derives from a woman between 40 and 55 years old in good health. Some clones in this sample may be carry-over from other donors' samples. The V and J genes are TRBV15 and TRBJ1-2, with 7 positions matching TRBD1. CDR3 in amino acids: CASYRTGLAIPKYGYTF. The CDR3 coding sequence is TGTGCCTCCTATAGGACAGGCCTTGCAATCCCAAAATATGGCTACACCTTC.